The 9 T cell receptor beta chains presented below share a single source sample, sequenced in a study of human T cells and chemical hapten exposure. One entry per CDR3 protein, called by TCRdb with MiXCR from the RACE reads. The data contain some 70,000 distinct CDR3 sequences, 9% to 12% of them seen just once; the ten biggest clones take up 6.8%. The time point: patch test 2, 6 weeks after DPC sensitization. Treatment denoted: therapeutic diphenylcyclopropenone sensitization with weekly scalp DPC. Here the sequenced sample was whole blood, taken in connection with sensitization to the hapten diphenylcyclopropenone (DPC). Source of these receptors: a woman aged 50 to 65 with alopecia areata. Some clones in this sample may be carry-over from other donors' samples.

V is TRBV28 and J is TRBJ2-5; possibly TRBD1 for D (6 bases). V dropped 6 bases and J dropped 9 bases, with 20 bases sitting between them. The germline gives CDR1 MDHEN, CDR2 SYDVKM. The CDR3 covers 14 residues. The DNA of the CDR3 is TGTGCCAGCAGCGATAACAGGGCCTTCCGGCCCCAGTACTTC. Translation: CASSDNRAFRPQYF.

This clonotype was found many times. The chain is built from TRBV19 and TRBJ2-2; D is unclear. Looked up from germline, CDR1 is LNHDA and CDR2 is SQIVND (reference sequence). V lost 5 bases to trimming and J lost 7 bases, with 8 bases between them. This CDR3 comprises 12 residues. Written as DNA, the CDR3 is TGTGCCAGTAGTTTATTGGGCGGGGAGCTGTTTTTT. This sequence encodes CASSLLGGELFF. Full variable domain (remainder filled in from reference TRBV19 and TRBJ2-2): DGGITQSPKYLFRKEGQNVTLSCEQNLNHDAMYWYRQDPGQGLRLIYYSQIVNDFQKGDIAEGYSVSREKKESFPLTVTSAQKNPTAFYLCASSLLGGELFFGEGSRLTVL.

In its sample, this clonotype was seen many times. The chain links TRBV19 to TRBJ1-1, with D possibly being TRBD1 (5 bases). The CDR3 sequence is 14 residues long. CDR1 and CDR2 (germline): LNHDA, SQIVND (reference sequence). The ends were cut back, 6 bases at V and 0 bases at J, with 11 bases in the middle. CDR3 region: CASSQQDMNTEAFF. The CDR3 DNA reads as TGTGCCAGTAGCCAACAGGACATGAACACTGAAGCTTTCTTT.

The sample holds many counts of this clonotype. V is TRBV2 and J is TRBJ1-4; D remains unclear. V shed 7 bases and J shed 5 bases, with 5 bases lying between them. The CDR3 loop spans 11 amino acids. Germline CDR1 is SNHLY and CDR2 is FYNNEI. CDR3 in amino acids: CASISNEKLFF. CDR3 sequence (DNA): TGTGCCAGCATATCCAATGAAAAACTGTTTTTT.

This clonotype occurred many times. The rearrangement links TRBV9 to TRBJ1-5; D remains ambiguous. The CDR3 is made up of 14 amino acids. With 4 bases removed from V and 5 bases from J, the gap between germline ends came to 13 bases. Germline CDR1 and CDR2: SGDLS and YYNGEE. The CDR3 region is CASSPEGVHQPQHF. The CDR3 DNA is TGTGCCAGCAGCCCCGAGGGAGTACATCAGCCCCAGCATTTT.

This clonotype was recorded many times. The rearrangement uses TRBV5-6 and TRBJ1-1; maybe TRBD1 (6 bases). CDR3 size: 14 residues. Deletions cut 4 bases from V and 5 bases from J, with 15 bases between. CDR1 is SGHDT, CDR2 YYEEEE, per germline. CDR3: CASSPTRDMTEAFF. In DNA form, the CDR3 reads TGTGCCAGCAGCCCGACGAGGGACATGACTGAAGCTTTCTTT.

This clonotype showed up just a few times. The chain links TRBV2 to TRBJ2-2; 9 bases are shared with TRBD1. Germline V gives CDR1 SNHLY, CDR2 FYNNEI. The CDR3 is made up of 18 amino acids. Germline trimming cut 7 bases from V and 4 bases from J; bases unmatched to any gene: 16. The DNA for the CDR3 is TGTGCCAGCACCTCTTTCGGGACAGGGAATTTGGGCACCGGGGAGCTGTTTTTT. This gives the protein CASTSFGTGNLGTGELFF.

This clonotype turned up a few times. V is TRBV11-1 and J is TRBJ2-7, with D perhaps TRBD2 (5 bases). Trimming stripped 3 bases from V and 5 bases from J, with 8 bases between. The CDR3 length is 12 residues. From germline, CDR1 is SGHAT and CDR2 FQDESV (reference sequence). CDR3 nucleotides: TGTGCCAGCAGCTTTGCGGGCAACGAGCAGTACTTC. Protein: CASSFAGNEQYF.

This clonotype has a count of ten or more. V gene TRBV10-3 combines with J gene TRBJ1-1; 7 nucleotides agree with TRBD1. The germline CDR1 and CDR2 sequences are ENHRY and SYGVKD. Trimming took 2 bases from V and 4 from J; bases not matched to a gene: 7. The CDR3 length is 15 residues. Here the CDR3 DNA reads TGTGCCATCAGTGAGGGGAGGGGGCAGGTCACTGAAGCTTTCTTT. This gives the protein CAISEGRGQVTEAFF.